These 2 T cell receptor beta chains share one sample of origin, sequenced in a study of Ad26.COV2.S vaccination and SARS-CoV-2 variants (dated by TCRdb to 2020 to 2022). The treatment or condition label here, explained by the study, means: 19 received Ad26.COV2.S at low or high dose, single or two shots; roughly five received placebo; per-sample allocation not given. Repertoires of vaccine and placebo recipients were sequenced from samples taken on day 63 after the first injection. Preparation of the library involved the immunoSEQ multiplex PCR assay. TCRdb provides this immuneACCESS table in a form limited to in-frame rearrangements. Some clones are lacking; in checked studies, under half of them reflect an unresolved V gene, and why the rest are absent is not known. The sample table lists 300,000 to 400,000 clones, approximately 80% of them with a count of one. The ten biggest clones cover 2% to 2.5% of the sample.

The material was peripheral blood, obtained in a trial of Ad26.COV2.S vaccine versus placebo. Receptors originate from a person aged 18-65 years who received the Ad26.COV2.S COVID-19 vaccine or a placebo.

Remarks on this clone: Other DNA sequences of this sample code for an identical CDR3. V and J are TRBV5-1 and TRBJ1-1, with no clear D. CDR1 and CDR2 (germline): SGHRS, YFSETQ. V lost 0 bases to trimming and J lost 2 bases, with 5 bases between them. The CDR3 spans 13 residues. As DNA, the CDR3 is TGCGCCAGCAGCTTGGTTCTAAACACTGAAGCTTTCTTT. Its protein is CASSLVLNTEAFF.

A single count supports this clone. This chain uses TRBV5-1 with TRBJ2-5; D ambiguous. The ends were cut back, 5 bases at V and 2 bases at J, with 13 bases in the middle. The CDR3 contains 14 residues. Germline CDR1 reads SGHRS; CDR2 reads YFSETQ. The CDR3 loop reads CASRDTPQQETQYF. CDR3 in DNA: TGCGCCAGCAGGGATACACCCCAACAAGAGACCCAGTACTTC.